This T cell receptor beta chain derives from a study of beta chain features in type 1 diabetes. Expressed TCRB transcripts were sequenced, since all the RNA that had been isolated was reverse transcribed. Only in-frame clones appear in the TCRdb table, and some are missing; sequencing was by immunoSEQ multiplex PCR. The data contain some 180,000 clones, approximately 13% of them singletons. The CDR3 has 13 residues. V was cut by 8 bases and J by 4 bases, with 14 bases left in between. In germline, CDR1 is SGHTA, CDR2 FQGNSA. The chain couples TRBV7-2 to TRBJ1-1; D may be TRBD1 (6 bases). The TCR sequence derives from a woman younger than 35 in good health. Sequencing was carried out using central memory CD4+ T cells from blood. The CDR3 loop reads CASLQGIGTEAFF. CDR3 coding DNA: TGTGCCAGCCTTCAGGGGATAGGCACTGAAGCTTTCTTT.